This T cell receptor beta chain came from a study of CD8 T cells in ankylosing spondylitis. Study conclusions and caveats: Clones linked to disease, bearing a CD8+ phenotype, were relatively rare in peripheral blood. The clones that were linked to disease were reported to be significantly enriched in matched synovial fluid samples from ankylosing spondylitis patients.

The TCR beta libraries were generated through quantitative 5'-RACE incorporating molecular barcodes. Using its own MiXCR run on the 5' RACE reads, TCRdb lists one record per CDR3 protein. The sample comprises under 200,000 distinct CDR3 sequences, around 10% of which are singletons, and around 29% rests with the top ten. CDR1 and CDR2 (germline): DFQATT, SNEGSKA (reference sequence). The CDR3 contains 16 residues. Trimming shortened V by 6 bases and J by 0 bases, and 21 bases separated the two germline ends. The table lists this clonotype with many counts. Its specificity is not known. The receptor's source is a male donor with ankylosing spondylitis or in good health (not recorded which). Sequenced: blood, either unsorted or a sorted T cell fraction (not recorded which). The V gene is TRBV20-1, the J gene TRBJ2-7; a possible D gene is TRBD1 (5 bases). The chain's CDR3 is CSADSTPGTASYEQYF. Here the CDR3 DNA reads TGCAGTGCAGACAGTACACCCGGCACAGCCTCCTACGAGCAGTACTTC.